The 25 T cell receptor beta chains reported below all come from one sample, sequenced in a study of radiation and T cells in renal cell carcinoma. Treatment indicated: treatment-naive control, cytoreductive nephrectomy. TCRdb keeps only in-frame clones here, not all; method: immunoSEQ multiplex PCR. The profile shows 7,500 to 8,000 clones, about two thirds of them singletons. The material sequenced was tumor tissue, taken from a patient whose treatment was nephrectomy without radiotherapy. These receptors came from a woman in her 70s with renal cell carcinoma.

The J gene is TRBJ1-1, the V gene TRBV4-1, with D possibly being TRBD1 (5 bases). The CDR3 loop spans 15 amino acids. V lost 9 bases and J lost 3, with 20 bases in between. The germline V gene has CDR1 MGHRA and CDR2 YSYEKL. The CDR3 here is CASIPQPGGDTEAFF. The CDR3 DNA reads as TGCGCCAGTATTCCACAACCCGGGGGAGACACTGAAGCTTTCTTT.

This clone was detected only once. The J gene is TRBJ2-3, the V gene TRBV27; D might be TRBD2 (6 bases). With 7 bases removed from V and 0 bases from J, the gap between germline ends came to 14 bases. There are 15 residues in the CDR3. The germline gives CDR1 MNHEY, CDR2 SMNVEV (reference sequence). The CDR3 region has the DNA TGTGCCAGCACCCGCGGACGGGGGAGCACAGATACGCAGTATTTT. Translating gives CASTRGRGSTDTQYF.

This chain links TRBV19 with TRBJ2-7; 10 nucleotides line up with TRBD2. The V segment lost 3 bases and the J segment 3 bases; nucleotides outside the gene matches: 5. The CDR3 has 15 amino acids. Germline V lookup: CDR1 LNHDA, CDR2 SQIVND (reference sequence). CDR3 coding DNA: TGTGCCAGTAGTATCAGAGCGGGGGGGCTCTACGAGCAGTACTTC. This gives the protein CASSIRAGGLYEQYF.

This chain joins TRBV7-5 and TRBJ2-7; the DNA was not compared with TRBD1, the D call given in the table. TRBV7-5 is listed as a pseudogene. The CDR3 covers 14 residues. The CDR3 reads CASSSDRGAHEQYF. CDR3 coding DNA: TGTGCCAGCAGCTCCGACAGGGGCGCACACGAGCAGTACTTC.

The CDR3 here is CASSEDRGRHEQYF. The CDR3 nucleotides read TGTGCCAGCAGCGAAGACAGGGGTCGCCACGAGCAGTACTTC. The rearrangement joins TRBV7-2 to TRBJ2-7; 8 bases align to TRBD1. Germline values: CDR1 SGHTA, CDR2 FQGNSA. The CDR3 covers 14 residues. V lost 5 bases to trimming and J lost 5 bases; unmatched junction nucleotides: 8. Full variable domain (rest looked up from reference TRBV7-2 and TRBJ2-7): GAGVSQSPSNKVTEKGKDVELRCDPISGHTALYWYRQSLGQGLEFLIYFQGNSAPDKSGLPSDRFSAERTGGSVSTLTIQRTQQEDSAVYLCASSEDRGRHEQYFGPGTRLTVT.

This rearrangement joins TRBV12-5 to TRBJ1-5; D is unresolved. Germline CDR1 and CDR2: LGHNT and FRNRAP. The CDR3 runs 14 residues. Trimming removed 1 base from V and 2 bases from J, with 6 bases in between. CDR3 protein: CASGLGHGNQPQHF. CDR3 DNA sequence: TGTGCTAGTGGTTTGGGACATGGCAATCAGCCCCAGCATTTT.

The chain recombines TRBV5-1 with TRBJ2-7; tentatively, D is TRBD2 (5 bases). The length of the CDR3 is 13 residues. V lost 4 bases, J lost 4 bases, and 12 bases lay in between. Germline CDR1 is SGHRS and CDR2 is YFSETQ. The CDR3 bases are TGCGCCAGCAGCCCCCCGGGCGGGTACGAGCAGTACTTC. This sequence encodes CASSPPGGYEQYF.

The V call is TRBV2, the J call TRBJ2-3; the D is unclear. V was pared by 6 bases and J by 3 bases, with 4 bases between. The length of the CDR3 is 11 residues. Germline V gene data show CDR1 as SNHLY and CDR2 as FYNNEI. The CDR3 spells CASRETDTQYF. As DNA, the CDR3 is TGTGCCAGCAGGGAAACAGATACGCAGTATTTT.

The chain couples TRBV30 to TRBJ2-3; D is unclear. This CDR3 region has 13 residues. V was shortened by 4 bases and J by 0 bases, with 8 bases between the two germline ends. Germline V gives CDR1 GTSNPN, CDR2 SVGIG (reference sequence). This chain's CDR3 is CAWNPSSTDTQYF. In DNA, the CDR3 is TGTGCCTGGAATCCCTCTAGCACAGATACGCAGTATTTT.

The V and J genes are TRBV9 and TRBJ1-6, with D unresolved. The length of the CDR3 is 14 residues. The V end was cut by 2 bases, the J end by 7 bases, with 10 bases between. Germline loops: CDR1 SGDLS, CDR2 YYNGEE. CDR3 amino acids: CASSVRSENSPLHF. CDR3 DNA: TGTGCCAGCAGCGTTAGGTCAGAAAATTCACCCCTCCACTTT.

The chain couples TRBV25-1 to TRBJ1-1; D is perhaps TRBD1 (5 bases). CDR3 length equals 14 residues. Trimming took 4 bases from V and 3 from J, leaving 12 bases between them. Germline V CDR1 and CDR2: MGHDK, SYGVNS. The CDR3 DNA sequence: TGTGCCAGCAGTGCCTCGATGGGGGACACTGAAGCTTTCTTT. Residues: CASSASMGDTEAFF.

CDR3 sequence reads: CASSLQGARYGYTF. Here the CDR3 DNA reads TGTGCCAGCAGCTTGCAGGGGGCGCGCTATGGCTACACCTTC. The chain recombines TRBV5-6 with TRBJ1-2; 8 bases fit TRBD1. Germline V gene sequence: CDR1 SGHDT, CDR2 YYEEEE. The CDR3 loop spans 14 amino acids. J lost 4 bases, V lost 1 base, and 3 bases had no gene match. Combining the CDR3 with reference TRBV5-6 and TRBJ1-2 gives the whole variable domain DAGVTQSPTHLIKTRGQQVTLRCSPKSGHDTVSWYQQALGQGPQFIFQYYEEEERQRGNFPDRFSGHQFPNYSSELNVNALLLGDSALYLCASSLQGARYGYTFGSGTRLTVV.

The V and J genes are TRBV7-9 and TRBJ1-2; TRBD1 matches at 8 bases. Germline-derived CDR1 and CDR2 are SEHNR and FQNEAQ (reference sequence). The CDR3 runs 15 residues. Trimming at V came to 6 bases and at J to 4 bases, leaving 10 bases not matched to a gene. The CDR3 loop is CASRPTGAHGYGYTF. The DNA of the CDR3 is TGTGCCAGCAGACCGACAGGGGCCCACGGCTATGGCTACACCTTC.

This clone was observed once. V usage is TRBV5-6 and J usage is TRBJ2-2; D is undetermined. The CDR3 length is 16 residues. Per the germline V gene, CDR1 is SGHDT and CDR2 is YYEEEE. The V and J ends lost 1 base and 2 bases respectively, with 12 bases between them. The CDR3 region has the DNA TGTGCCAGCAGCTTGAAGCCGGCAGCTAACACCGGGGAGCTGTTTTTT. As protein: CASSLKPAANTGELFF.

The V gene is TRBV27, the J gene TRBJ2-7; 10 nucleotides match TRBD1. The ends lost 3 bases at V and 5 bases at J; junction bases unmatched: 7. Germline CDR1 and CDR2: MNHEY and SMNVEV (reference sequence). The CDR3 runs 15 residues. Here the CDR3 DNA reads TGTGCCAGCAGTTTTGGGGACAGGGGCGCACACGAGCAGTACTTC. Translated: CASSFGDRGAHEQYF.

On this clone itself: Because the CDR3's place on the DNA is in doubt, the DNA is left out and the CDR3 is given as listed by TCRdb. This CDR3 reads CASGLGMGYEQYF. The rearrangement joins TRBV12-5 to TRBJ2-7. The CDR3 has 13 residues if both end residues are counted. Germline CDR1 reads LGHNT; CDR2 reads FRNRAP.

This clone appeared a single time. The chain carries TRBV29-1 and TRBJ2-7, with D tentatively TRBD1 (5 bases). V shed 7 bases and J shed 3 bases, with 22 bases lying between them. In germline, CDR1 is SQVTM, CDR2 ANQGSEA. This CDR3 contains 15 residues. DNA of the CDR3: TGCAGCGCCTTATCCCCGATCGGACAAGTCTACGAGCAGTACTTC. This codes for CSALSPIGQVYEQYF.

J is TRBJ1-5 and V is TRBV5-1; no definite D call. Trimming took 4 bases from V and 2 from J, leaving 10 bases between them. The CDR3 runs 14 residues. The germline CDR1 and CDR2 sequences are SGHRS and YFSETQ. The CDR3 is CASSAGIGNQPQHF. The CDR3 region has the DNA TGCGCCAGCAGCGCGGGGATCGGCAATCAGCCCCAGCATTTT. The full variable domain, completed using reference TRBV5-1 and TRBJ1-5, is KAGVTQTPRYLIKTRGQQVTLSCSPISGHRSVSWYQQTPGQGLQFLFEYFSETQRNKGNFPGRFSGRQFSNSRSEMNVSTLELGDSALYLCASSAGIGNQPQHFGDGTRLSIL.

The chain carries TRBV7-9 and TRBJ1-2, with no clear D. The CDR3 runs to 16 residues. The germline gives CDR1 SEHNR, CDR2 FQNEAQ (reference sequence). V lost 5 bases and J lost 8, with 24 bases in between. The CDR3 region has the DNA TGTGCCAGCAGCCACGGCCGAGTCGCCTCCCTCGGGGGCTACACCTTC. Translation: CASSHGRVASLGGYTF.

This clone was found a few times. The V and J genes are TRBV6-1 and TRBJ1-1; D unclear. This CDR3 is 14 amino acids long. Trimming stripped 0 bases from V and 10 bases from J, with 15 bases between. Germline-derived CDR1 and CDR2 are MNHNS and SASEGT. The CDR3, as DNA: TGTGCCAGCAGTGAAGCGCCGGCCATCCACTCAGCTTTCTTT. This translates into CASSEAPAIHSAFF.

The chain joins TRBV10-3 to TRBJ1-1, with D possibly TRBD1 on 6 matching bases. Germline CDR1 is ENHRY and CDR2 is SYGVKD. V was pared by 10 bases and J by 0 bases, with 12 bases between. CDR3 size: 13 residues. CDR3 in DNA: TGTGCCACCCGACAGGAAATGAACACTGAAGCTTTCTTT. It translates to CATRQEMNTEAFF.

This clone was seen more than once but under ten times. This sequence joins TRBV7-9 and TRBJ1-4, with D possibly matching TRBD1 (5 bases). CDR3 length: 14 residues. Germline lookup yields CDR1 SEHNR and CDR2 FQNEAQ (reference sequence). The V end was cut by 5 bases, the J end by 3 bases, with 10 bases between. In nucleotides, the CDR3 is TGTGCCAGCAGCCGCGGGGGAGCTAATGAAAAACTGTTTTTT. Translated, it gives CASSRGGANEKLFF.

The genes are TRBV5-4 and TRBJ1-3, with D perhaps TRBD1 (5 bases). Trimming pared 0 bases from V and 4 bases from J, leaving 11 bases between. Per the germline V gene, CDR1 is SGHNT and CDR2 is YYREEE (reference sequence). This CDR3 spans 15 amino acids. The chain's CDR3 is CASSLDKGPGNTIYF. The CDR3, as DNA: TGTGCCAGCAGCTTGGATAAGGGGCCAGGAAACACCATATATTTT. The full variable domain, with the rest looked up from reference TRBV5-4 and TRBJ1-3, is ETGVTQSPTHLIKTRGQQVTLRCSSQSGHNTVSWYQQALGQGPQFIFQYYREEENGRGNFPPRFSGLQFPNYSSELNVNALELDDSALYLCASSLDKGPGNTIYFGEGSWLTVV.

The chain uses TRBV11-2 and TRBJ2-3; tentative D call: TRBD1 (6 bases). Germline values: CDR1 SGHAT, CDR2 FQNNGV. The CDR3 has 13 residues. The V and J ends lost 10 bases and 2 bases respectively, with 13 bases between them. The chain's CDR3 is CATATGFTDTQYF. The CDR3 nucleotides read TGTGCCACGGCTACAGGGTTCACAGATACGCAGTATTTT.

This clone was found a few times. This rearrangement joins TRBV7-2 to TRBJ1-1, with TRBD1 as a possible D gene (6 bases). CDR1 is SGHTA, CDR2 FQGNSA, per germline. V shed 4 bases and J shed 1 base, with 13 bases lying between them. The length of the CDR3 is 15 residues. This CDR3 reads CASSSWGGQNTEAFF. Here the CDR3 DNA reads TGTGCCAGCAGCTCCTGGGGGGGGCAGAACACTGAAGCTTTCTTT.